This entry is about one T cell receptor (beta chain). The antigen remains unidentified. These data belong to a study of CD8+ T cells in alopecia areata. The study, taken as a whole, reports: Affected scalp, especially in alopecia totalis/universalis, had a higher clonality than normal scalp did. Scalp repertoires also include resident alphabeta T cells from normal skin. There were many expanded lesional clones persisting in scalp and blood during tofacitinib.

Treatment noted: oral pan-JAK inhibitor, 5-10 mg twice daily. RNA, once extracted, was reverse transcribed into cDNA for use as the sequencing template. Sequenced by immunoSEQ multiplex PCR; TCRdb stores in-frame clones only, minus some. This repertoire shows about 270,000 clones, around 64% found once; its top ten account for about 0.93%. Trimming pared 0 bases from V and 0 bases from J, leaving 9 bases between. From germline, CDR1 is MGHRA and CDR2 YSYEKL. The CDR3 runs to 17 residues. The sample was CD4+ T cells sorted from blood, taken around week 53, from a patient treated with tofacitinib. J is TRBJ2-6 and V is TRBV4-1; D gene unclear. This clonotype was sampled from a human donor with alopecia areata. The CDR3, as DNA: TGCGCCAGCAGCCAAGAGGGCCCGGGCTCTGGGGCCAACGTCCTGACTTTC. As protein: CASSQEGPGSGANVLTF.